These 7 T cell receptor beta chains came from one sample sequenced in a study of CD8+ T cells in alopecia areata. The treatment denotes: oral pan-JAK inhibitor, 5-10 mg twice daily. RNA extraction and reverse transcription yielded cDNA as sequencing template. Generated by immunoSEQ multiplex PCR, the TCRdb table keeps only in-frame clones and is missing some. The table records 190,000 or so clones, under 60% of them present only once. The specimen comprised CD8+ T cells sorted from blood, sampled at week 24, from a patient treated with tofacitinib. The receptors originated from a human donor with alopecia areata.

The chain couples TRBV11-2 to TRBJ2-1; 10 bases match TRBD2. Germline V gene sequence: CDR1 SGHAT, CDR2 FQNNGV. The CDR3 spans 14 residues. The CDR3 here is CARLSGGAIYEQFF. The CDR3 DNA is TGTGCGCGCTTAAGCGGGGGGGCCATCTATGAGCAGTTCTTC.

The chain is built from TRBV6-5 and TRBJ2-1, with D maybe TRBD1 (5 bases). The V end was cut by 9 bases, the J end by 0 bases, with 15 bases between. Germline V gene lookup returns CDR1 MNHEY and CDR2 SVGAGI. This CDR3 is built from 15 residues. The CDR3 DNA reads TGTGCCAGTCATGGGCCTAGGGGCTCCTACAATGAGCAGTTCTTC. This sequence encodes CASHGPRGSYNEQFF.

The chain has TRBV30 and TRBJ2-1; perhaps TRBD2 as D (6 bases). The V and J ends lost 5 bases and 5 bases respectively, with 13 bases between them. Germline V gene sequence: CDR1 GTSNPN, CDR2 SVGIG (reference sequence). The CDR3 has 13 residues. This CDR3 is CAWLGGRDNEQFF. The CDR3 DNA sequence: TGTGCCTGGCTGGGGGGAAGGGACAATGAGCAGTTCTTC.

This rearrangement joins TRBV7-9 to TRBJ2-7; no definite D call. Germline V gene lookup returns CDR1 SEHNR and CDR2 FQNEAQ (reference sequence). With 5 bases removed from V and 0 bases from J, the gap between germline ends came to 14 bases. CDR3 length equals 15 residues. CDR3 sequence reads: CASSPAARSSYEQYF. CDR3 nucleotide sequence: TGTGCCAGCAGCCCTGCGGCAAGGAGCTCCTACGAGCAGTACTTC.

The rearrangement links TRBV29-1 to TRBJ2-3, with D uncertain. V lost 6 bases and J 4 bases, leaving 32 bases between the germline ends. This CDR3 region has 19 residues. Per the germline V gene, CDR1 is SQVTM and CDR2 is ANQGSEA. The DNA of the CDR3 is TGCAGCGTCCTAGGCCTGCTTCCCGCGCGTCCCTCTCCGCCAGATACGCAGTATTTT. This codes for CSVLGLLPARPSPPDTQYF.

This clone has more than one count but fewer than ten. CDR3 coding DNA: TGTGCCAGCAGCCCCGCGCGGGGGACACCACGCACCGGGGAGCTGTTTTTT. Its protein is CASSPARGTPRTGELFF. This chain connects TRBV7-9 to TRBJ2-2; D possibly corresponds to TRBD2 (7 bases). Germline V gives CDR1 SEHNR, CDR2 FQNEAQ (reference sequence). CDR3 length: 17 amino acids. V shed 5 bases and J shed 4 bases, with 20 bases lying between them.

The chain has TRBV13 and TRBJ2-7; D is unclear. The CDR3 covers 17 residues. The V end lost 5 bases, the J end lost 3 bases, and 23 bases lay between the germline ends. Germline V lookup: CDR1 PRHDT, CDR2 FYEKMQ (reference sequence). CDR3 protein: CASSRQTAERSNYEQYF. CDR3 DNA sequence: TGTGCCAGCAGCCGTCAGACCGCAGAGAGGTCGAACTACGAGCAGTACTTC.